The 14 T cell receptor beta chains in this list originate from one sample, sequenced in a study of beta chain features in type 1 diabetes. Reverse transcription of all isolated RNA meant that expressed TCRB transcripts were sequenced. Libraries were prepared by immunoSEQ multiplex PCR; TCRdb keeps only in-frame clonotypes and omits some of them. The sample consists of about 930,000 clones, roughly a sixth of them appearing once. Sequencing was done on a sample of naive CD4+ T cells from blood. The receptors originated from a woman younger than 30 in good health.

This clone was observed a few times. The V and J genes are TRBV7-9 and TRBJ2-7, with 8 bases that match TRBD1. The germline gives CDR1 SEHNR, CDR2 FQNEAQ (reference sequence). V dropped 2 bases and J dropped 7; count of bases not matched to a gene: 7. CDR3 length: 14 amino acids. The CDR3 is CASSLRQGALEQYF. CDR3 bases: TGTGCCAGCAGCTTAAGGCAGGGGGCCTTAGAGCAGTACTTC.

This chain connects TRBV12-2 to TRBJ2-7; TRBD1 is taken as the D call from the table, unchecked against the DNA. TRBV12-2 is reported as a pseudogene. This CDR3 contains 16 residues. The CDR3 DNA reads TGTGCAAGTCGCCTTAGAGGAGCGGACAGCTCCTACGAGCAGTACTTC. It specifies CASRLRGADSSYEQYF.

This clone has only a few counts. This sequence joins TRBV7-9 and TRBJ2-1, with a tentative D call TRBD2 (5 bases). The CDR3 is 13 amino acids. CDR1 and CDR2 from the germline V gene are SEHNR and FQNEAQ (reference sequence). With 8 bases removed from V and 3 bases from J, the gap between germline ends came to 11 bases. The CDR3 loop reads CASVTGNYNEQFF. For the CDR3, the DNA is TGTGCCAGCGTCACGGGGAACTACAATGAGCAGTTCTTC.

This clone was seen more than once but under ten times. The V call is TRBV15, the J call TRBJ2-7; 12 nucleotides align to TRBD2. Germline CDR1 is LNHNV and CDR2 is YYDKDF (reference sequence). V was clipped by 1 base and J by 3 bases; unmatched bases: 7. The CDR3 runs 17 residues. The CDR3 DNA follows: TGTGCCACCAGCAGAGCCCGACTAGCGGGAGTCGTCTACGAGCAGTACTTC. It is translated as CATSRARLAGVVYEQYF.

The chain recombines TRBV7-3 with TRBJ2-5; possible D gene TRBD2, 6 bases. CDR1 is SGHTA and CDR2 is FQGTGA in the germline V gene. CDR3 length equals 15 residues. With 2 bases removed from V and 2 bases from J, the gap between germline ends came to 12 bases. In nucleotides, the CDR3 is TGTGCCAGCAGCTTAGCTAGACTAGTGCAAGAGACCCAGTACTTC. It translates to CASSLARLVQETQYF.

This clone has just a few counts. This specimen includes other DNA sequences encoding the same CDR3. The chain employs TRBV7-9 and TRBJ1-1; no clear D gene. The V gene's germline CDR1 is SEHNR and CDR2 FQNEAQ (reference sequence). Trimming cost V 3 bases and J 5 bases, with 4 bases left between them. The CDR3 loop spans 11 amino acids. CDR3 bases: TGTGCCAGCAGCTTGGGGACTGAAGCTTTCTTT. Translated: CASSLGTEAFF. The whole variable domain, filled in from reference TRBV7-9 and TRBJ1-1, reads DTGVSQNPRHKITKRGQNVTFRCDPISEHNRLYWYRQTLGQGPEFLTYFQNEAQLEKSRLLSDRFSAERPKGSFSTLEIQRTEQGDSAMYLCASSLGTEAFFGQGTRLTVV.

The chain carries TRBV10-3 and TRBJ2-7; 9 bases align to TRBD1. V shed 3 bases, J shed 3 bases, and the junction held 3 bases outside the gene matches. The V gene's germline CDR1 is ENHRY and CDR2 SYGVKD. The CDR3 runs to 14 residues. The CDR3 here is CAISDTGGGYEQYF. Here the CDR3 DNA reads TGTGCCATCAGTGATACAGGGGGCGGCTACGAGCAGTACTTC.

CDR3 sequence: CASRGGEGRNIQYF. CDR3 sequence (DNA): TGTGCCAGCAGGGGCGGGGAGGGCAGAAACATTCAGTACTTC. The chain recombines TRBV28 with TRBJ2-4; 7 bases map to TRBD2. V was clipped by 6 bases and J by 6 bases; unmatched bases: 8. CDR1 MDHEN and CDR2 SYDVKM come from the germline V gene. The length of the CDR3 is 14 residues.

This clone was found a few times. V and J are TRBV6-5 and TRBJ2-7; D is uncertain. The V gene lost 6 bases and the J gene lost 3 bases, with 12 bases spanning the gap. CDR1 and CDR2 from the germline V gene are MNHEY and SVGAGI. This CDR3 has 13 amino acids. The CDR3 sequence: CASSRTGFYEQYF. The CDR3 coding sequence is TGTGCCAGCAGCAGGACCGGCTTCTACGAGCAGTACTTC.

V gene TRBV9 combines with J gene TRBJ2-1; 11 bases agree with TRBD2. V lost 3 bases to trimming and J lost 3 bases; unmatched junction nucleotides: 5. The CDR3 is 16 amino acids. The germline CDR1 and CDR2 sequences are SGDLS and YYNGEE. The CDR3 loop is CASSATSGGFYNEQFF. DNA of the CDR3: TGTGCCAGCAGCGCCACTAGCGGGGGATTCTACAATGAGCAGTTCTTC.

The chain joins TRBV7-9 to TRBJ2-7; 7 nucleotides match TRBD2. J gave up 5 bases and V 1 base, and 11 bases lay outside the gene matches. The length of the CDR3 is 16 residues. The germline CDR1 and CDR2 sequences are SEHNR and FQNEAQ (reference sequence). The CDR3: CASSLVGAGEQNEQYF. The DNA of the CDR3 is TGTGCCAGCAGCTTAGTCGGGGCGGGAGAGCAAAACGAGCAGTACTTC.

The rearrangement uses TRBV7-3 and TRBJ2-3; weak D call: TRBD2 (7 bases). The germline V gene has CDR1 SGHTA and CDR2 FQGTGA. The CDR3 is 13 residues long. Deletions cut 5 bases from V and 5 bases from J, with 11 bases between. CDR3 nucleotide sequence: TGTGCCAGCAGCGGGGGGGCCCAAGATACGCAGTATTTT. Residues: CASSGGAQDTQYF.

This clone was picked up a small number of times. The CDR3 DNA is TGTGCCAGCTCACCAGAACAGGGTGCGCTCTACGAGCAGTACTTC. It is translated as CASSPEQGALYEQYF. The V and J genes are TRBV18 and TRBJ2-7, with D possibly TRBD1 on 6 matching bases. The V end lost 2 bases, the J end lost 3 bases, and 14 bases lay between the germline ends. The length of the CDR3 is 15 residues. Germline loops: CDR1 KGHSH, CDR2 LQKENI.

This clone occurred a few times. The chain has TRBV15 and TRBJ1-2; D unclear. V shed 0 bases and J shed 8 bases, with 13 bases lying between them. Germline V gives CDR1 LNHNV, CDR2 YYDKDF (reference sequence). The CDR3 totals 14 residues. Here the CDR3 reads CATSRDGGVGGYTF. The DNA for the CDR3 is TGTGCCACCAGCAGAGATGGTGGGGTTGGGGGCTACACCTTC. Drawing the rest from reference TRBV15 and TRBJ1-2, the complete variable domain is DAMVIQNPRYQVTQFGKPVTLSCSQTLNHNVMYWYQQKSSQAPKLLFHYYDKDFNNEADTPDNFQSRRPNTSFCFLDIRSPGLGDTAMYLCATSRDGGVGGYTFGSGTRLTVV.